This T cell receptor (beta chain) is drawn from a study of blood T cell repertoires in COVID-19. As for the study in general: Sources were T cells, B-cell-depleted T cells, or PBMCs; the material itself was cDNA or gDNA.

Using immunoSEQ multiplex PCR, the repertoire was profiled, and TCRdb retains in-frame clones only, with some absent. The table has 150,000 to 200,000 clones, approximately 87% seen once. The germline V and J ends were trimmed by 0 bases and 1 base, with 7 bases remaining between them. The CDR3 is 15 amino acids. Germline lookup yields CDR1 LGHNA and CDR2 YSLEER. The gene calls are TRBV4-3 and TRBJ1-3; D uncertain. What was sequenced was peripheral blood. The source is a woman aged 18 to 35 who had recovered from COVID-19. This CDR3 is CASSQETSSGNTIYF. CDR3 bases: TGCGCCAGCAGCCAAGAAACTTCTTCTGGAAACACCATATATTTT.